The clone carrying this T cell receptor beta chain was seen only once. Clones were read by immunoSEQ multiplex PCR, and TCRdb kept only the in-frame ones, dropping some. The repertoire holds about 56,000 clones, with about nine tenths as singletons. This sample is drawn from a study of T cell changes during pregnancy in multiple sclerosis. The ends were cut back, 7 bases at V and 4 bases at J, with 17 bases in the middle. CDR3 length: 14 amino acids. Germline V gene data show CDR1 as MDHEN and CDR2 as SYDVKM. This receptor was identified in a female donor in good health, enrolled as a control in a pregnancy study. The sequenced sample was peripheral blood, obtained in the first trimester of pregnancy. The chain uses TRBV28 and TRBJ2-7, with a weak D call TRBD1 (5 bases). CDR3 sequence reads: CASKTRWTPYEQYF. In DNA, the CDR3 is TGTGCCAGCAAAACTCGTTGGACACCATACGAGCAGTACTTC.